Below, 2 T cell receptor beta chains from the same sample are listed, as sequenced in a study of early T cells in non-severe SARS-CoV-2 infection. TCRdb re-called the 5' RACE reads through MiXCR, storing one row per CDR3 protein. Among 66,000 or so distinct CDR3 sequences listed, 13% were seen once. Sequences were obtained from whole blood. The receptors were sampled from an adult who was a healthcare worker with PCR-confirmed SARS-CoV-2 infection or an uninfected control (not recorded which).

The rearrangement joins TRBV5-1 to TRBJ2-1, with 7 bases aligning to TRBD2. Germline CDR1 is SGHRS and CDR2 is YFSETQ. V shed 0 bases and J 9 bases; nucleotides not matched to a gene: 9. CDR3 size: 15 residues. The CDR3 loop is CASSLAGGLAAEQFF. DNA of the CDR3: TGCGCCAGCAGCTTGGCCGGGGGTCTAGCGGCTGAGCAGTTCTTC.

The chain joins TRBV29-1 to TRBJ2-1; TRBD1 aligns across 7 bases. With 7 bases clipped from V and 7 bases from J, the junction kept 7 bases outside the gene matches. Germline CDR1 reads SQVTM; CDR2 reads ANQGSEA. The CDR3 runs 12 residues. CDR3 residues: CSARQGTNEQFF. The CDR3 bases are TGCAGCGCTCGACAGGGAACGAATGAGCAGTTCTTC.